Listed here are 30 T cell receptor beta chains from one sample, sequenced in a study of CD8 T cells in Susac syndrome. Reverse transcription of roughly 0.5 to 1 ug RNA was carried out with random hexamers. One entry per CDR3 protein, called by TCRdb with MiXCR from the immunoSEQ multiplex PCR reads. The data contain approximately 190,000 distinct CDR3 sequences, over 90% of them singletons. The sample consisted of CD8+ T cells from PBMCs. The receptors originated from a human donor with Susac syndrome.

This CDR3 reads CSVPQTSGSITDTQYF. The CDR3 DNA follows: TGCAGCGTTCCCCAGACTAGCGGGAGTATAACAGATACGCAGTATTTT. The rearrangement joins TRBV29-1 to TRBJ2-3, with 12 bases that match TRBD2. CDR1 SQVTM and CDR2 ANQGSEA come from the germline V gene. The CDR3 totals 16 residues. Trimming cost V 5 bases and J 3 bases; bases outside gene matches: 9.

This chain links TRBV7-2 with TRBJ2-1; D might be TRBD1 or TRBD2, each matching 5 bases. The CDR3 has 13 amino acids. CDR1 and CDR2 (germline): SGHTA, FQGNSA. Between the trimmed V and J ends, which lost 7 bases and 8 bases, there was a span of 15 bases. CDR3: CASTTGARDEQFF. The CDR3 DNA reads TGTGCCAGCACCACCGGGGCCAGGGATGAGCAGTTCTTC.

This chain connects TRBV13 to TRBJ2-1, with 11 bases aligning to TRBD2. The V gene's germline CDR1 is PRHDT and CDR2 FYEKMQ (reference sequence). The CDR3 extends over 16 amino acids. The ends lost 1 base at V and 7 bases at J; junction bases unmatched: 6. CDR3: CASSLVGPSGRNEQFF. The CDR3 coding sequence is TGTGCCAGCAGCTTAGTAGGCCCTAGCGGGAGGAATGAGCAGTTCTTC.

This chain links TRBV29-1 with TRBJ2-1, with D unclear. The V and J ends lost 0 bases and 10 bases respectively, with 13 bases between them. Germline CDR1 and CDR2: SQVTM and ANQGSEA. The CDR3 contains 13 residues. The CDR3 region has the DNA TGCAGCGTTGAAGAGGTCGGTGGTAGGGAGCAGTTCTTC. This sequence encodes CSVEEVGGREQFF.

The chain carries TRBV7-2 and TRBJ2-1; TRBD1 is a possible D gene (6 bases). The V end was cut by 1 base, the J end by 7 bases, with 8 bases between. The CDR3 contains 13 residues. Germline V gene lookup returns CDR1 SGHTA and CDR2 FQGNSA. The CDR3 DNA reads TGTGCCAGCAGCTTAGGGGGGCCAAATGAGCAGTTCTTC. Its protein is CASSLGGPNEQFF.

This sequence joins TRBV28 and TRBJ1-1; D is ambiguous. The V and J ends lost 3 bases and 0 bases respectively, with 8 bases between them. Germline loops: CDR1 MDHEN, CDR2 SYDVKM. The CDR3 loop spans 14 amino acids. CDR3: CASSLQILNTEAFF. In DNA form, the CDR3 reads TGTGCCAGCAGTTTGCAGATACTGAACACTGAAGCTTTCTTT.

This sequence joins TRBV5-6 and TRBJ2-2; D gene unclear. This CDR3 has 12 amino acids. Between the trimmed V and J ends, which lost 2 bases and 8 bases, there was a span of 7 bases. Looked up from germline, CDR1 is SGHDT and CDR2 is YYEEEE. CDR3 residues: CASSFGGGELFF. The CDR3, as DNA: TGTGCCAGCAGCTTCGGTGGTGGGGAGCTGTTTTTT.

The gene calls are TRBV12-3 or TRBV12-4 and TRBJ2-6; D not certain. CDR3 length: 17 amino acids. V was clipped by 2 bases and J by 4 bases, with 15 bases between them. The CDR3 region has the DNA TGTGCCAGCAGTTTAATGGTGGACCTGGAGGGGGCCAACGTCCTGACTTTC. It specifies CASSLMVDLEGANVLTF.

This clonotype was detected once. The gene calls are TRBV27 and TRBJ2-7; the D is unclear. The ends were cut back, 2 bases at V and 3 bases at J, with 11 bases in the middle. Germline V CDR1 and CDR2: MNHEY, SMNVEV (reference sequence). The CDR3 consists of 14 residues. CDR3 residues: CASSLDRLYYEQYF. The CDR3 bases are TGTGCCAGCAGTTTAGACCGACTTTACTACGAGCAGTACTTC.

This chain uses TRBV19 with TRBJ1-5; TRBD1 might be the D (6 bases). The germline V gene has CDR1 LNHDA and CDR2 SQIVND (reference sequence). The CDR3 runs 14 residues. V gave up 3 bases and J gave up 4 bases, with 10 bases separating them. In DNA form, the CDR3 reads TGTGCCAGTAGTATCGAAGGGGGTAATCAGCCCCAGCATTTT. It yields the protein CASSIEGGNQPQHF. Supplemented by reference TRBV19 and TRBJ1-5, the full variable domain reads DGGITQSPKYLFRKEGQNVTLSCEQNLNHDAMYWYRQDPGQGLRLIYYSQIVNDFQKGDIAEGYSVSREKKESFPLTVTSAQKNPTAFYLCASSIEGGNQPQHFGDGTRLSIL.

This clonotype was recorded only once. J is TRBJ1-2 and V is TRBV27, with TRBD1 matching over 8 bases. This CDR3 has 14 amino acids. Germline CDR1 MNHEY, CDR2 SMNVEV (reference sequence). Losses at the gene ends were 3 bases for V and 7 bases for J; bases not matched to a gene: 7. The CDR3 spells CASSFSPGTGGYTF. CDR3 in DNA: TGTGCCAGCAGTTTCTCACCCGGGACAGGTGGCTACACCTTC.

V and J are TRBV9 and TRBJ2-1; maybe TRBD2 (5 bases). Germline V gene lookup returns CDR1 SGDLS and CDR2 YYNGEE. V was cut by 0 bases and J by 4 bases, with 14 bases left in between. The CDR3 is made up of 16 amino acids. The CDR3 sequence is CASSVVGSDTYNEQFF. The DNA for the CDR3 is TGTGCCAGCAGCGTAGTAGGTAGCGACACATACAATGAGCAGTTCTTC.

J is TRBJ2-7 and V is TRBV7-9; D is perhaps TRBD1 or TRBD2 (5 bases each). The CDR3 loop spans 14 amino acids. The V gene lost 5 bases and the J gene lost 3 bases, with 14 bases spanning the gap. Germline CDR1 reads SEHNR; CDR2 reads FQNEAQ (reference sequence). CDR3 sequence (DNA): TGTGCCAGCAGCCCCGGGACCGCGAACTACGAGCAGTACTTC. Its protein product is CASSPGTANYEQYF. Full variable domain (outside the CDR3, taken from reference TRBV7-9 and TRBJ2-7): DTGVSQNPRHKITKRGQNVTFRCDPISEHNRLYWYRQTLGQGPEFLTYFQNEAQLEKSRLLSDRFSAERPKGSFSTLEIQRTEQGDSAMYLCASSPGTANYEQYFGPGTRLTVT.

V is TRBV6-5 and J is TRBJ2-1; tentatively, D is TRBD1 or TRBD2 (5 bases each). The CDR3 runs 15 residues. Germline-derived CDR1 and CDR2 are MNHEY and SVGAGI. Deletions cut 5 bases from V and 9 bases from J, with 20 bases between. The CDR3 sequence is CASSPRSGRSGEQFF. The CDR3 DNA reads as TGTGCCAGCAGTCCACGCTCGGGACGCAGCGGTGAGCAGTTCTTC.

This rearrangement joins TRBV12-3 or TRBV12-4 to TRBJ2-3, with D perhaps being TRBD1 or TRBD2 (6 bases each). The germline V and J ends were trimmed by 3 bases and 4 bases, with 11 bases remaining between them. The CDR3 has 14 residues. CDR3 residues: CASSFVGGPDTQYF. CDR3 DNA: TGTGCCAGCAGTTTTGTCGGGGGCCCAGATACGCAGTATTTT.

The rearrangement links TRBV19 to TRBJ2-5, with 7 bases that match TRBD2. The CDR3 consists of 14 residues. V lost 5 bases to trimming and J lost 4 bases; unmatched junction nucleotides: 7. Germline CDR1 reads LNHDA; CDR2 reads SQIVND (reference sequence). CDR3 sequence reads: CASSFSGGGETQYF. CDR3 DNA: TGTGCCAGTAGTTTTTCAGGCGGGGGAGAGACCCAGTACTTC.

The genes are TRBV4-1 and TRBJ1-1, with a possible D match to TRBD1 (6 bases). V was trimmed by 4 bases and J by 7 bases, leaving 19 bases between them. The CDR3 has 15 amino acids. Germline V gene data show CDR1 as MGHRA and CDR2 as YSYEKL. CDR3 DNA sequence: TGCGCCAGCAGCCCAAAAACAGGGAGGGAAGGTGAAGCTTTCTTT. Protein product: CASSPKTGREGEAFF.

CDR3 nucleotides: TGTGCCAGCAGTAGAACTAGCGGGAGGTCAAAAGAGCAGTACTTC. It yields the protein CASSRTSGRSKEQYF. The chain joins TRBV12-3 or TRBV12-4 to TRBJ2-7; the match to TRBD2 covers 12 bases. After removal of 5 bases from V and 7 bases from J, the junction contained 9 bases not matched to a gene. The CDR3 loop spans 15 amino acids.

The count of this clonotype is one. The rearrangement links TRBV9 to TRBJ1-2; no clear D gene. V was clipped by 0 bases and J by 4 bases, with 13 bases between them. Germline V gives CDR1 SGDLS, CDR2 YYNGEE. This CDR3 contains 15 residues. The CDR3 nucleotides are TGTGCCAGCAGCGTAGGAGGAAATTCAGTCTATGGCTACACCTTC. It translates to CASSVGGNSVYGYTF.

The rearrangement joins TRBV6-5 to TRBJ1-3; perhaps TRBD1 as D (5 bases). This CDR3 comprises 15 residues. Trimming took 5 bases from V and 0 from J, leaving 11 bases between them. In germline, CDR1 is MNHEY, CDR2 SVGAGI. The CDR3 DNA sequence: TGTGCCAGCAGTAGACCAGGGAGCTCTGGAAACACCATATATTTT. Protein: CASSRPGSSGNTIYF.

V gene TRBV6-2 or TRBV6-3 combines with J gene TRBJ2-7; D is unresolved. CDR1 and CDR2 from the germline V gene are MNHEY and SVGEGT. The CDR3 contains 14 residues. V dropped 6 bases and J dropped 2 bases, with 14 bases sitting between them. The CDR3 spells CASRLQGRPYEQYF. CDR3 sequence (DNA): TGTGCCAGCAGACTTCAAGGACGTCCCTACGAGCAGTACTTC.

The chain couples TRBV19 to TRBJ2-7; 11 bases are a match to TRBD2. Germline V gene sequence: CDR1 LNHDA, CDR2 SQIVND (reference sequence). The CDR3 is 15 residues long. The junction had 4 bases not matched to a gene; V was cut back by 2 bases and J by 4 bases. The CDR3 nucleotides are TGTGCCAGTAGTATATCCCTAGCGGGAGGTTACGAGCAGTACTTC. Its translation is CASSISLAGGYEQYF. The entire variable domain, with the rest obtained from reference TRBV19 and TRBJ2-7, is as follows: DGGITQSPKYLFRKEGQNVTLSCEQNLNHDAMYWYRQDPGQGLRLIYYSQIVNDFQKGDIAEGYSVSREKKESFPLTVTSAQKNPTAFYLCASSISLAGGYEQYFGPGTRLTVT.

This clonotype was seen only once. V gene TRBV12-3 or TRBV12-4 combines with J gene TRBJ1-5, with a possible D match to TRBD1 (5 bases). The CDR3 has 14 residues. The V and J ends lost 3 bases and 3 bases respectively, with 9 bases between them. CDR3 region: CASSLVGPNQPQHF. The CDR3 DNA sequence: TGTGCCAGCAGTTTGGTGGGGCCCAATCAGCCCCAGCATTTT.

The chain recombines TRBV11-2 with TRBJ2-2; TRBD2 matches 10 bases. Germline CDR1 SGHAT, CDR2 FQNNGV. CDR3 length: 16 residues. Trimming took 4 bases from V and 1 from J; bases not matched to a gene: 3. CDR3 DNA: TGTGCCAGCAGCTCGGGACTAGCGTGGAACACCGGGGAGCTGTTTTTT. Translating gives CASSSGLAWNTGELFF. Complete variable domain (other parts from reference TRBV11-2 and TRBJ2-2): EAGVAQSPRYKIIEKRQSVAFWCNPISGHATLYWYQQILGQGPKLLIQFQNNGVVDDSQLPKDRFSAERLKGVDSTLKIQPAKLEDSAVYLCASSSGLAWNTGELFFGEGSRLTVL.

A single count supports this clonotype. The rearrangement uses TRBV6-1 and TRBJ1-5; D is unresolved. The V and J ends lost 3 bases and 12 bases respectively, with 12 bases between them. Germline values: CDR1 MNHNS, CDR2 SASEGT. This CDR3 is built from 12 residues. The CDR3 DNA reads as TGTGCCAGCAGTGAGCCCCCGATGCTCCAGCATTTT. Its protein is CASSEPPMLQHF.

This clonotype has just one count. The CDR3 DNA reads as TGTGCCAGCAGTGAAAGGCTAGCGAGCTCCTACGAGCAGTACTTC. This codes for CASSERLASSYEQYF. The chain carries TRBV2 and TRBJ2-7; possible D gene TRBD2, 6 bases. CDR1 is SNHLY and CDR2 is FYNNEI in the germline V gene. CDR3 length: 15 amino acids. V was trimmed by 2 bases and J by 0 bases, leaving 11 bases between them.

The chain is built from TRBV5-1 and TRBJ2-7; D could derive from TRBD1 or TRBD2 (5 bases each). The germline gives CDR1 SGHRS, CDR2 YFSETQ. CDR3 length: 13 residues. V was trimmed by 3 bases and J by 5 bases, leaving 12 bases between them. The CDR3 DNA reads TGCGCCAGCAGCTGGGGGAGCGCTAACGAGCAGTACTTC. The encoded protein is CASSWGSANEQYF.

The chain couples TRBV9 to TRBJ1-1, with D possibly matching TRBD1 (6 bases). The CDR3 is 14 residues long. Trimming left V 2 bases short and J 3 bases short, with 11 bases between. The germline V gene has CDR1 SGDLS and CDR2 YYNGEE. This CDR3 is CASSVGQSHTEAFF. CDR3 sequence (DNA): TGTGCCAGCAGCGTCGGACAGAGCCACACTGAAGCTTTCTTT.

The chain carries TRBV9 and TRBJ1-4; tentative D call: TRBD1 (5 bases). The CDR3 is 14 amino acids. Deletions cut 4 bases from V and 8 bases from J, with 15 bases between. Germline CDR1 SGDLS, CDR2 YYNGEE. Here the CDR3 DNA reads TGTGCCAGCAGCCTACGAGGGGCGGGAGAAAAACTGTTTTTT. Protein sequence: CASSLRGAGEKLFF. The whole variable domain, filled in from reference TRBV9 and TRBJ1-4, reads DSGVTQTPKHLITATGQRVTLRCSPRSGDLSVYWYQQSLDQGLQFLIQYYNGEERAKGNILERFSAQQFPDLHSELNLSSLELGDSALYFCASSLRGAGEKLFFGSGTQLSVL.

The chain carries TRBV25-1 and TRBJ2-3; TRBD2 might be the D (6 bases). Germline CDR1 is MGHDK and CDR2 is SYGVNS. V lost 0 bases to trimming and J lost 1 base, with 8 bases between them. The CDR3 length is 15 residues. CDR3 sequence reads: CASSEYGRRTDTQYF. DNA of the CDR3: TGTGCCAGCAGTGAATACGGGAGACGCACAGATACGCAGTATTTT.